These 20 T cell receptor beta chains came from one sample sequenced in a study of blood T cell repertoires in COVID-19 (dated by TCRdb to 2018 to 2021). Preparation of the library involved the immunoSEQ multiplex PCR assay. Entries here come from immuneACCESS through TCRdb and include only in-frame sequences with V and J called. Some clones fail to appear in such tables; in the studies checked, an unresolved V gene covers under half of the shortfall, and the cause of the remainder is unknown. The sample table contains about 230,000 clones; only one count was recorded for 65% to 85% of them. The top ten clonotypes cover approximately 6% of the sample. Sequencing used peripheral blood. The source of these receptors is a man at least 80 years old with acute or convalescent COVID-19.

The rearrangement links TRBV30 to TRBJ2-7; 7 nucleotides align to TRBD1. Germline V lookup: CDR1 GTSNPN, CDR2 SVGIG (reference sequence). The V segment lost 2 bases and the J segment 5 bases; nucleotides outside the gene matches: 6. There are 13 residues in the CDR3. The CDR3 DNA follows: TGTGCCTGGAGTAAACAGGGGATGGACGAGCAGTACTTC. Translation gives CAWSKQGMDEQYF. The whole variable domain, filled in from reference TRBV30 and TRBJ2-7, reads SQTIHQWPATLVQPVGSPLSLECTVEGTSNPNLYWYRQAAGRGLQLLFYSVGIGQISSEVPQNLSASRPQDRQFILSSKKLLLSDSGFYLCAWSKQGMDEQYFGPGTRLTVT.

V and J are TRBV6-5 and TRBJ1-1, with TRBD1 as a possible D gene (5 bases). V was trimmed by 6 bases and J by 7 bases, leaving 12 bases between them. Germline lookup yields CDR1 MNHEY and CDR2 SVGAGI. This CDR3 spans 12 amino acids. This chain's CDR3 is CASSRVGVEAFF. For the CDR3, the DNA is TGTGCCAGCAGCCGCGTAGGGGTTGAAGCTTTCTTT.

For this clone: Other DNA sequences in the sample encode the same CDR3. In nucleotides, the CDR3 is TGTGCCAGCAGTAGCCTAGCGGGCTCCTACAATGAGCAGTTCTTC. It specifies CASSSLAGSYNEQFF. The gene calls are TRBV6-5 and TRBJ2-1, with 8 bases identical to TRBD2. Trimming cost V 5 bases and J 0 bases; bases outside gene matches: 3. Germline-derived CDR1 and CDR2 are MNHEY and SVGAGI. This CDR3 contains 15 residues.

This rearrangement joins TRBV14 to TRBJ1-3; TRBD1 agrees at 9 bases. V lost 1 base and J lost 0; bases outside the gene matches: 4. Germline V gene lookup returns CDR1 SGHDN and CDR2 FVKESK. This CDR3 is 17 amino acids long. The CDR3 reads CASSQGTGVSSGNTIYF. CDR3 nucleotides: TGTGCCAGCAGCCAAGGGACAGGGGTGTCCTCTGGAAACACCATATATTTT.

This chain links TRBV28 with TRBJ1-2; no firm D call. Germline V lookup: CDR1 MDHEN, CDR2 SYDVKM. Trimming shortened V by 7 bases and J by 5 bases, and 17 bases separated the two germline ends. The CDR3 is made up of 14 amino acids. CDR3: CASNQPPRPYGYTF. The CDR3 region has the DNA TGTGCCAGCAATCAACCACCGCGGCCTTATGGCTACACCTTC.

V gene TRBV2 combines with J gene TRBJ2-3; 7 bases fit TRBD2. Losses at the gene ends were 6 bases for V and 3 bases for J; bases not matched to a gene: 9. Germline loops: CDR1 SNHLY, CDR2 FYNNEI. The CDR3 length is 15 residues. CDR3 coding DNA: TGTGCCAGCAGCCGACGGTCCGGGGGGACAGATACGCAGTATTTT. This encodes CASSRRSGGTDTQYF.

This clone was recorded only once. The chain is built from TRBV2 and TRBJ2-6; D is possibly TRBD2 (6 bases). This CDR3 is 15 amino acids long. Germline V gene data show CDR1 as SNHLY and CDR2 as FYNNEI. V gave up 3 bases and J gave up 7 bases, with 13 bases separating them. The CDR3 DNA follows: TGTGCCAGCAGTGACGTCGGGGGTCCAGCCAACGTCCTGACTTTC. Protein sequence: CASSDVGGPANVLTF.

The chain is built from TRBV11-3 and TRBJ1-1, with D unresolved. The CDR3 contains 14 residues. Per the germline V gene, CDR1 is SGHNT and CDR2 is YENEEA. Trimming shortened V by 5 bases and J by 7 bases, and 17 bases separated the two germline ends. The CDR3 nucleotides are TGTGCCAGCAGCGAGAGCAGGCGAATCCTTGAAGCTTTCTTT. This codes for CASSESRRILEAFF.

The V gene is TRBV7-2, the J gene TRBJ2-1; D ambiguous. Germline loops: CDR1 SGHTA, CDR2 FQGNSA. The CDR3 is made up of 12 amino acids. Trimming left V 0 bases short and J 9 bases short, with 6 bases between. The CDR3 DNA sequence: TGTGCCAGCAGCTTAGCGCGTTCTGAGCAGTTCTTC. It is translated as CASSLARSEQFF.

The chain carries TRBV7-2 and TRBJ2-7; 15 nucleotides agree with TRBD2. With V trimmed by 1 base and J by 5 bases, 9 bases remained unmatched. Per germline, CDR1 SGHTA and CDR2 FQGNSA. The CDR3 runs 18 residues. In DNA form, the CDR3 reads TGTGCCAGCAGCTTAGACATCGGGACTAGCGGGAGGTGGAACGAGCAGTACTTC. It translates to CASSLDIGTSGRWNEQYF.

The chain combines TRBV6-6 with TRBJ2-2; 7 positions agree with TRBD1. Germline V gives CDR1 MNHNY, CDR2 SVGAGI (reference sequence). The V gene end was trimmed by 4 bases and the J gene end by 8 bases; junction bases not matched to a gene: 10. This CDR3 is built from 15 residues. This CDR3 is CASSSGTARLGELFF. CDR3 sequence (DNA): TGTGCCAGCAGTTCCGGGACAGCTAGACTGGGGGAGCTGTTTTTT.

The J gene is TRBJ2-7, the V gene TRBV4-1, with TRBD2 as a possible D gene (6 bases). This CDR3 has 17 residues. V was shortened by 0 bases and J by 4 bases, with 19 bases between the two germline ends. Germline-derived CDR1 and CDR2 are MGHRA and YSYEKL. The CDR3, as DNA: TGCGCCAGCAGCCAAGAATCCAGCGGGTCGTTTCGGTACGAGCAGTACTTC. Its protein is CASSQESSGSFRYEQYF.

The chain joins TRBV4-1 to TRBJ2-2, with 7 nucleotides matching TRBD1. The CDR3 length is 15 residues. V trimming: 4 bases; J trimming: 6 bases; junction bases outside the gene matches: 8. CDR1 and CDR2 from the germline V gene are MGHRA and YSYEKL. The DNA for the CDR3 is TGCGCCAGCAGCCGGACAGGCGGTCCAGCCGGGGAGCTGTTTTTT. It encodes CASSRTGGPAGELFF.

V and J are TRBV11-3 and TRBJ2-5; 7 bases line up with TRBD1. Germline loops: CDR1 SGHNT, CDR2 YENEEA. After removal of 0 bases from V and 3 bases from J, the junction contained 10 bases not matched to a gene. The CDR3 runs to 17 residues. CDR3 in DNA: TGTGCCAGCAGCTTAGAAGGCCGTAGGGGGCCAGAAGAGACCCAGTACTTC. Its translation is CASSLEGRRGPEETQYF. Variable domain in full (rest from reference TRBV11-3 and TRBJ2-5): EAGVVQSPRYKIIEKKQPVAFWCNPISGHNTLYWYLQNLGQGPELLIRYENEEAVDDSQLPKDRFSAERLKGVDSTLKIQPAELGDSAVYLCASSLEGRRGPEETQYFGPGTRLLVL.

This sequence joins TRBV21-1 and TRBJ2-3; the table's D call, TRBD2, was not checked against the DNA. TRBV21-1 is given as a pseudogene. The CDR3 has 14 residues. The CDR3 bases are TGTGCCAGCAGCAAAGCAGCATCCACAGATACGCAGTATTTT. The encoded protein is CASSKAASTDTQYF.

J is TRBJ2-7 and V is TRBV5-1; 9 bases map to TRBD2. Germline-derived CDR1 and CDR2 are SGHRS and YFSETQ. This CDR3 has 17 residues. The J segment lost 3 bases and the V segment lost 0 bases, leaving 10 bases of the junction unmatched. The CDR3 protein is CASSLGGSTSGYYEQYF. The CDR3 coding sequence is TGCGCCAGCAGCTTGGGGGGTTCGACTAGCGGATACTACGAGCAGTACTTC.

CDR3 residues: CSVSKSGGAYNEQFF. Here the CDR3 DNA reads TGCAGCGTGTCAAAGAGCGGGGGGGCCTACAATGAGCAGTTCTTC. V gene TRBV29-1 combines with J gene TRBJ2-1; 10 bases are a match to TRBD2. Per the germline V gene, CDR1 is SQVTM and CDR2 is ANQGSEA. V gave up 6 bases and J gave up 2 bases; unmatched junction bases: 7. The CDR3 length is 15 residues.

V is TRBV5-8 and J is TRBJ1-2; D is unresolved. V was shortened by 0 bases and J by 4 bases, with 13 bases between the two germline ends. The CDR3 extends over 15 amino acids. CDR1 and CDR2 from the germline V gene are SGHTS and YDEGEE. CDR3 DNA: TGTGCCAGCAGCTTGGATCGGGGTTTGATCTATGGCTACACCTTC. Its protein product is CASSLDRGLIYGYTF.

This chain joins TRBV5-1 and TRBJ2-3, with D possibly being TRBD1 (6 bases). Germline CDR1 is SGHRS and CDR2 is YFSETQ. This CDR3 has 14 amino acids. V was shortened by 3 bases and J by 6 bases, with 14 bases between the two germline ends. The CDR3 sequence: CASSSNRVGDTQYF. Written as DNA, the CDR3 is TGCGCCAGCAGCTCTAACAGGGTTGGGGATACGCAGTATTTT. Supplemented by reference TRBV5-1 and TRBJ2-3, the full variable domain reads KAGVTQTPRYLIKTRGQQVTLSCSPISGHRSVSWYQQTPGQGLQFLFEYFSETQRNKGNFPGRFSGRQFSNSRSEMNVSTLELGDSALYLCASSSNRVGDTQYFGPGTRLTVL.

CDR3 sequence reads: CASSLQGAENTGELFF. CDR3 coding DNA: TGCGCCAGCAGCTTACAGGGGGCTGAGAACACCGGGGAGCTGTTTTTT. The chain recombines TRBV5-1 with TRBJ2-2; 9 bases match TRBD1. Germline V gives CDR1 SGHRS, CDR2 YFSETQ. The CDR3 is 16 amino acids. V shed 2 bases, J shed 1 base, and the junction held 3 bases outside the gene matches.